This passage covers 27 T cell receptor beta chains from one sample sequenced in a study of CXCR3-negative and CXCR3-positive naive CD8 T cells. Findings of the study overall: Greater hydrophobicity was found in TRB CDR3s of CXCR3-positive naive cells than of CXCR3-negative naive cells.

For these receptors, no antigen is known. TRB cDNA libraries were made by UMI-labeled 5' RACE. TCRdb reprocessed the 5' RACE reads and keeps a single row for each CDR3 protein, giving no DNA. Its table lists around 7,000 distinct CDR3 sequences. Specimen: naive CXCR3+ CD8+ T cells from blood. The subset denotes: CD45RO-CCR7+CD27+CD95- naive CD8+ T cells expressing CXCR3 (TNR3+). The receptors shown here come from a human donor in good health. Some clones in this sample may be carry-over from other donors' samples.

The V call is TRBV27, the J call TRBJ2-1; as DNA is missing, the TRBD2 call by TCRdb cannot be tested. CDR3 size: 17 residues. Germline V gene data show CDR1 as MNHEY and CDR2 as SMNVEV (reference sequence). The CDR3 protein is CASSLVAGATLGNEQFF.

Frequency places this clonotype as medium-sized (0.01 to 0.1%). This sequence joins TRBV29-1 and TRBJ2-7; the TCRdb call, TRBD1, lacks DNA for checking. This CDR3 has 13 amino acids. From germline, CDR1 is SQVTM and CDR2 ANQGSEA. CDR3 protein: CSVEDGTDDEQYF.

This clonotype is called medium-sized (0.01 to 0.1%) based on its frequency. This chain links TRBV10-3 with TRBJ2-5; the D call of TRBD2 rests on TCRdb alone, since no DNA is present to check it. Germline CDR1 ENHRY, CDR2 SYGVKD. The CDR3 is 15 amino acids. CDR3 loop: CAISESLAGEETQYF.

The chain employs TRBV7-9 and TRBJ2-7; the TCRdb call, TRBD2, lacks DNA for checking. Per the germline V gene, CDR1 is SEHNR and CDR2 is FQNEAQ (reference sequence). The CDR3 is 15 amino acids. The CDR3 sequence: CASSLVGERGYEQYF.

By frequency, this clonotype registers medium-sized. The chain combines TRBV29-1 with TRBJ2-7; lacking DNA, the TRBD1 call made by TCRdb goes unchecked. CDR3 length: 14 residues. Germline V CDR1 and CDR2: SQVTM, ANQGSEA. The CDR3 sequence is CSVEAGTGGGEQYF.

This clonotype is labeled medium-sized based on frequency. CDR3 region: CSVEDSGFYEQYF. V and J are TRBV29-1 and TRBJ2-7. This CDR3 contains 13 residues. Germline assignment: CDR1 SQVTM and CDR2 ANQGSEA.

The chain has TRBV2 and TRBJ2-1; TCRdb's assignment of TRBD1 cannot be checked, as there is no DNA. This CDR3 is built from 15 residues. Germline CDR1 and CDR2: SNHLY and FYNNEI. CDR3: CASSFDSLFYNEQFF.

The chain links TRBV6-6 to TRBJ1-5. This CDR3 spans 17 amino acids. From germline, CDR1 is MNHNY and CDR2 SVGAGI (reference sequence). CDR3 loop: CASSYPTLGYSNQPQHF.

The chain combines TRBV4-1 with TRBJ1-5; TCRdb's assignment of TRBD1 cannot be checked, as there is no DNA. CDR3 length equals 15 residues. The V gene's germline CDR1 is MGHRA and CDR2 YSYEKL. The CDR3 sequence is CASSQWDSPFQPQHF.

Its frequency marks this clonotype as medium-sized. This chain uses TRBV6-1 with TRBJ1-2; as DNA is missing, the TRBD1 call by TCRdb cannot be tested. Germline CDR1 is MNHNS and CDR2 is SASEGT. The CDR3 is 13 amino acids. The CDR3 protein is CAIAGAEMRGYTF.

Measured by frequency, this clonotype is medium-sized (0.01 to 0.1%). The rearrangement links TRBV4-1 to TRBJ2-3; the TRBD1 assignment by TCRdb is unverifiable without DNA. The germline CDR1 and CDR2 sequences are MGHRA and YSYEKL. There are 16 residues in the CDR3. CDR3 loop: CASSQVWDRGPDTQYF.

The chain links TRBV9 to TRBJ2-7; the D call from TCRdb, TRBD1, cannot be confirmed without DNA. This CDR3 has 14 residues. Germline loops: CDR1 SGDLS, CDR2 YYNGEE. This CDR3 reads CASSYRDRGYEQYF.

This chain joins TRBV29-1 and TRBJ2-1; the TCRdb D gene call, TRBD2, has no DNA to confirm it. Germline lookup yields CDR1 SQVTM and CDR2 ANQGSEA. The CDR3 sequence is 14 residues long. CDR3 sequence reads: CSARLAGAIYEQFF.

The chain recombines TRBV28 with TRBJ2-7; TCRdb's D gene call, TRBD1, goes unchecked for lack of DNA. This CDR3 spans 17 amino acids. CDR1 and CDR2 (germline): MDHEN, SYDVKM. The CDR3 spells CASSRNPPGQGLFEQYF.

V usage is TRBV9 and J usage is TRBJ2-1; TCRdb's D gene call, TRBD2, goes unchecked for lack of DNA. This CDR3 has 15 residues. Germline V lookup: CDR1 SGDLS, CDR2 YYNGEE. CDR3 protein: CASSVVAGSYNEQFF.

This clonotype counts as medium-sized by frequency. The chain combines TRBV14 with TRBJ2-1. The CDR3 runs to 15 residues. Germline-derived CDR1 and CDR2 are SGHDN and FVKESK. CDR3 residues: CASSYRTSSYNEQFF.

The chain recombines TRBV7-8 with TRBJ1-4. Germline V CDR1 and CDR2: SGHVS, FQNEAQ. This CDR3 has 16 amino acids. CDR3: CASSHPPGPESEKLFF.

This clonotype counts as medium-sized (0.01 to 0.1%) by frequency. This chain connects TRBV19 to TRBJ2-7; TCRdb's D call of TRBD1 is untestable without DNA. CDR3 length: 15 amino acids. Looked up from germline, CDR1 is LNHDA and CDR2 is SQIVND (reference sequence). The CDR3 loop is CASSIGPGMDYEQYF.

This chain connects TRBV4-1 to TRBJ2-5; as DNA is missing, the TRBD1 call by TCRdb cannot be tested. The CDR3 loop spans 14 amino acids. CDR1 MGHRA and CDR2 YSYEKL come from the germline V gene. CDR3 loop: CASSLPGGEETQYF.

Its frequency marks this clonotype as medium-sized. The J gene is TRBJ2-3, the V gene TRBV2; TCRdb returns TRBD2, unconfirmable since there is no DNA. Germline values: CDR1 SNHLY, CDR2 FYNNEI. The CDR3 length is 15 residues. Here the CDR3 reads CASSEKRGRTDTQYF.

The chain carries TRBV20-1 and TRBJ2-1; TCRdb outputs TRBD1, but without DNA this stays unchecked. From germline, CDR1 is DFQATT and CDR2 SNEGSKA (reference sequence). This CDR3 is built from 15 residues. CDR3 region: CSATSPQGGGNEQFF.

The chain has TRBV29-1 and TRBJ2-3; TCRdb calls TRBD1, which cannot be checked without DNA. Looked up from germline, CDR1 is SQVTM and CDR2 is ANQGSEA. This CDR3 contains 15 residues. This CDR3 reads CSVDPRLDDRYTQYF.

The CDR3 spells CSVEDRVVRGLVNTEAFF. The chain links TRBV29-1 to TRBJ1-1; without DNA, the TCRdb call of TRBD1 cannot be checked. Germline V CDR1 and CDR2: SQVTM, ANQGSEA. The CDR3 is 18 amino acids.

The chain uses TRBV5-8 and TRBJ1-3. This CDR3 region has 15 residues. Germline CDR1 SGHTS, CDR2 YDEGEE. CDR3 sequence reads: CASSLEASSGNTIYF.

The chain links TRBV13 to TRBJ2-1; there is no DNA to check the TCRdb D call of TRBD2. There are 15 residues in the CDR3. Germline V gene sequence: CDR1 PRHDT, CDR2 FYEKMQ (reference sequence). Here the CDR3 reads CASSLGLAGGNEQFF.

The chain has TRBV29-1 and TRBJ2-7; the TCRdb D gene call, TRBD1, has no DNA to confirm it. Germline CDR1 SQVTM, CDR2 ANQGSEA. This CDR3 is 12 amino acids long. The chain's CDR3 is CSVGDSSYEQYF.

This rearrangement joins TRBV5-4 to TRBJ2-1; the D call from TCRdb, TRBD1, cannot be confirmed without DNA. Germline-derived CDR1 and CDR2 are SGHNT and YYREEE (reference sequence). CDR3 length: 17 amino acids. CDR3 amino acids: CASSFKSGTGLYNEQFF.